This TCR beta chain was captured by sequencing in a study of T cells after yellow fever vaccination. 5'RACE template switching added a universal primer site and UMIs to TCR cDNA. TCRdb re-called the 5' RACE reads through MiXCR, storing one row per CDR3 protein. Here the sample spans 25,000 to 30,000 distinct CDR3 sequences, 6.3% being singletons. Whole-study findings and limits: At day 0, almost all vaccine-responding clonotypes escaped detection in the sorted memory subsets. Peaking on day 5 versus 15, the secondary response was faster but weaker. The CD4 compartment and the CD8 compartment contained a small share of clonotypes in common.

Trimming at V came to 0 bases and at J to 6 bases, leaving 10 bases not matched to a gene. Germline V gene data show CDR1 as DFQATT and CDR2 as SNEGSKA (reference sequence). The length of the CDR3 is 16 residues. This clonotype was obtained from a man in his thirties or forties who received the YFV17D yellow fever vaccine. The sequenced sample was PBMCs, either bulk or a sorted T-cell subset (CD4+, CD8+, memory, or dextramer-sorted; not recorded which), obtained on the day of the yellow fever booster vaccination. The chain recombines TRBV20-1 with TRBJ1-5; 8 bases are shared with TRBD1. In DNA form, the CDR3 reads TGCAGTGCTAGAGATTTATCCGGGACAGGAAGTCAGCCCCAGCATTTT. Translating it yields CSARDLSGTGSQPQHF.